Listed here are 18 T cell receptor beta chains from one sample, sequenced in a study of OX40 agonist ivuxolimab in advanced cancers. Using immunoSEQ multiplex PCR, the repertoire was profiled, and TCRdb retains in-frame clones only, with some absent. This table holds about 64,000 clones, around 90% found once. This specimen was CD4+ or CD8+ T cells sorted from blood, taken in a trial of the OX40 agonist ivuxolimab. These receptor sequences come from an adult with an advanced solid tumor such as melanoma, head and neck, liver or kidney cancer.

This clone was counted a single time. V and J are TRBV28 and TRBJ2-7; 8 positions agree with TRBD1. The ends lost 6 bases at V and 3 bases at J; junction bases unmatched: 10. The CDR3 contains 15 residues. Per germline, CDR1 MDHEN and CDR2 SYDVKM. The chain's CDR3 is CASSYNDRGSYEQYF. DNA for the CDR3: TGTGCCAGCAGCTACAATGACAGGGGTAGCTACGAGCAGTACTTC.

The CDR3 DNA reads TGCGCCAGCAGCCTTGGACCTAACAATGAGCAGTTCTTC. Translation gives CASSLGPNNEQFF. The chain is built from TRBV4-3 and TRBJ2-1; D is unclear. The CDR3 is 13 residues long. The germline CDR1 and CDR2 sequences are LGHNA and YSLEER. Trimming removed 4 bases from V and 5 bases from J, with 9 bases in between.

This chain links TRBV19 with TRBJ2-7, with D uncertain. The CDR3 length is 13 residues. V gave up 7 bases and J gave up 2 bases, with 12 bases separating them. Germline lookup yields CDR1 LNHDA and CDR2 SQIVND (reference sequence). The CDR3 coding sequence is TGTGCCAGTAAGCCTCCCCAAACCTACGAGCAGTACTTC. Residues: CASKPPQTYEQYF.

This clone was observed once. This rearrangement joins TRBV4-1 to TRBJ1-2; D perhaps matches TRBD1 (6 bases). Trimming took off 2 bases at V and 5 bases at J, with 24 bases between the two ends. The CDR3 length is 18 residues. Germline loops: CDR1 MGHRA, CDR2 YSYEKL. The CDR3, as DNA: TGCGCCAGCAGCCAAATGGGGGGACGGTCTACCACAGGGTATGGCTACACCTTC. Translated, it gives CASSQMGGRSTTGYGYTF.

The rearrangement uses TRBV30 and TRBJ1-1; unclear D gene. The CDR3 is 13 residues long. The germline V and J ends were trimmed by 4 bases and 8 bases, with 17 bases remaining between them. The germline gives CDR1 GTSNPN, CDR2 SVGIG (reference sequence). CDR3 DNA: TGTGCCTGGATCTTGTCGGGTGTCGCGGAAGCTTTCTTT. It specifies CAWILSGVAEAFF.

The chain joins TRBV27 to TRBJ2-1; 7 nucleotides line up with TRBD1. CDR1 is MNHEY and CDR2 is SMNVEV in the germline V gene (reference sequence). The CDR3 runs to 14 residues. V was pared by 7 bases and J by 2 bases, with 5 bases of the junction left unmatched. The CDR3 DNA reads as TGTGCCAGCACCCCGACAGGGCCCTACAATGAGCAGTTCTTC. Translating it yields CASTPTGPYNEQFF.

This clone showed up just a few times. Here the CDR3 reads CAWRGTGQTEAFF. In DNA, the CDR3 is TGTGCCTGGAGAGGGACAGGGCAGACTGAAGCTTTCTTT. V gene TRBV30 combines with J gene TRBJ1-1, with 9 bases aligning to TRBD1. V was clipped by 3 bases and J by 5 bases; unmatched bases: 4. CDR1 GTSNPN and CDR2 SVGIG come from the germline V gene (reference sequence). The CDR3 has 13 residues.

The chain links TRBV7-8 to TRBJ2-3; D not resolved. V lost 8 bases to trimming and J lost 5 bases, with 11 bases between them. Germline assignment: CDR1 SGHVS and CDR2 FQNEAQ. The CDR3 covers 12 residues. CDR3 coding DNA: TGTGCCAGCGGCAGATCCGGAGATACGCAGTATTTT. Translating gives CASGRSGDTQYF.

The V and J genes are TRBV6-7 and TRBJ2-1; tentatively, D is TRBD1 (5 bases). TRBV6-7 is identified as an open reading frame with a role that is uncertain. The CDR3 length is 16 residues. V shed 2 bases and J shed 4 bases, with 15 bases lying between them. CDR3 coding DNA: TGTGCCAGCAGTTACCCCGTAGGGGATACTTACAATGAGCAGTTCTTC. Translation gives CASSYPVGDTYNEQFF.

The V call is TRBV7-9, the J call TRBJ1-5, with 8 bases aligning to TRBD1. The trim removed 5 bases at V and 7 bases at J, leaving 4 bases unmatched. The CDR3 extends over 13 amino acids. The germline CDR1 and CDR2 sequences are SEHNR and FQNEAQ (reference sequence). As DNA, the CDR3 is TGTGCCAGCAGCATGACAGGGGACCAGCCCCAGCATTTT. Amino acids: CASSMTGDQPQHF.

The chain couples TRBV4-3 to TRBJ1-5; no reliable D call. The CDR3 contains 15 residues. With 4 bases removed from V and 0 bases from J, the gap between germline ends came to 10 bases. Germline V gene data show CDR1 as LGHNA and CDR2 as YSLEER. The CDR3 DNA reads TGCGCCAGCAGCCGGGAAGTTTATAGCAATCAGCCCCAGCATTTT. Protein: CASSREVYSNQPQHF.

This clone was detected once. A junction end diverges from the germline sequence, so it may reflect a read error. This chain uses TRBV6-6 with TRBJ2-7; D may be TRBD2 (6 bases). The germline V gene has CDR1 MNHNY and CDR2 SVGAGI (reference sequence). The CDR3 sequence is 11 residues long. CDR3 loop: CASSYSAGINF. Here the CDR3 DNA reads TGTGCCAGCAGTTACTCTGCGGGAATAAACTTC.

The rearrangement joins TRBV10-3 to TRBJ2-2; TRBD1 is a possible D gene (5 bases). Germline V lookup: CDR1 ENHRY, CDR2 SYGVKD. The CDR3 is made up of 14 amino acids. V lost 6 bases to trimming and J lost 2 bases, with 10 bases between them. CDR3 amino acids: CAISPTVNTGELFF. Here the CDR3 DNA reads TGTGCCATCAGCCCGACAGTAAACACCGGGGAGCTGTTTTTT.

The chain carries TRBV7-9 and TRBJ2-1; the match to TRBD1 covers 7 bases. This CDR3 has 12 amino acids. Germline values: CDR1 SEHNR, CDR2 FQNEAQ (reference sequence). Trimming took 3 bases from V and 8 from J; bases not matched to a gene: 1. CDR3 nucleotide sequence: TGTGCCAGCAGCTTTACAGGGGATGAGCAGTTCTTC. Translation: CASSFTGDEQFF.

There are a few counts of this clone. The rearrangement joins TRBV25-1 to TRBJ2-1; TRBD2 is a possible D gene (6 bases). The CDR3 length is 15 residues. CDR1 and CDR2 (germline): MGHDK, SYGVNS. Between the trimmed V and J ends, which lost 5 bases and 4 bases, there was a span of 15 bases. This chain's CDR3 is CASSRSGSWYNEQFF. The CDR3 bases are TGTGCCAGCAGTCGTAGCGGAAGTTGGTACAATGAGCAGTTCTTC.

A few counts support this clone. The CDR3 loop is CAWRRTGVTEAFF. The CDR3 DNA reads TGTGCCTGGAGGAGGACAGGGGTCACTGAAGCTTTCTTT. The V gene is TRBV30, the J gene TRBJ1-1; TRBD1 matches at 9 bases. CDR1 and CDR2 from the germline V gene are GTSNPN and SVGIG (reference sequence). The CDR3 extends over 13 amino acids. The junction had 3 bases not matched to a gene; V was cut back by 3 bases and J by 4 bases.

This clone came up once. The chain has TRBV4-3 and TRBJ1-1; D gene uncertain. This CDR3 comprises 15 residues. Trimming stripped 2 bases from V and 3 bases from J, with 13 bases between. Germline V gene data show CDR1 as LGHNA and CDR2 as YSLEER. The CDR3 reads CASSQNSGGDTEAFF. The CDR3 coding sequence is TGCGCCAGCAGCCAAAATTCAGGAGGAGACACTGAAGCTTTCTTT.

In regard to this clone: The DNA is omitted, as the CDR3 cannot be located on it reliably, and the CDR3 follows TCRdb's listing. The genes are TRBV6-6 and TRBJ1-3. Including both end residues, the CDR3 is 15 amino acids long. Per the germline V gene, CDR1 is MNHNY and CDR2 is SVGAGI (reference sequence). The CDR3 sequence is CASSSSDSGGNTIYF.